This T cell receptor (beta chain) was documented in a study of cytomegalovirus exposure and HLA in healthy donors (dated by TCRdb to 2016 to 2017). Regarding the research as a whole: In an earlier analysis of about 560 of the donors, less than 350 Gb of sequence data and 95 million to 130 million unique TCR beta sequences from about 180 million T cells were reported. An early release that covered roughly 600 HLA-typed donors contained 250 to 350 gigabases of sequencing data and roughly 84 million unique TCR sequences. The genetic ancestry cluster associated with self-reported Caucasian donors included 81% of the roughly 400 genotyped donors. The study aimed to test whether cataloging public T cell receptors could reveal signatures of past pathogen exposure. Using immunosequencing, the study profiled T cell repertoires from fewer than 700 subjects and related those repertoires to cytomegalovirus serostatus. A separate validation cohort of roughly 130 different subjects was used in addition to the approximately 670-subject first cohort. High-throughput TCR immunosequencing, statistical association of individual TCRs with disease status, and machine learning were combined to predict cytomegalovirus infection status. A later analysis re-examined previously published TCR beta repertoires from over 500 donors and added high-resolution HLA genotyping to investigate patterns of TCR occurrence. Rather than using new phenotypic data, the later analysis identified candidate immune exposures from TCR beta sequences and from how often those sequences occurred across donors. An earlier analysis of several hundred of the donors applied high-throughput TCR beta sequencing to assess whether each TCR beta V gene segment acted as functional or pseudogenic. Donor age, sex, ethnicity and CMV serostatus were compiled together with the repertoire data. A later genetic analysis used genome-wide SNP genotypes for about 60% of the roughly 670 donors, treating that subset as a discovery cohort. Every repertoire in the discovery cohort had been generated on one and the same sequencing platform. Class I and class II HLA loci were covered by the typing at four-digit resolution. The number of donors typed differed by locus, with roughly 629-640 for A, B, C, DRB1 and DQB1, roughly 520 for DQA1, 600 to 610 for DPA1, and 400 to 490 for DPB1. A few DR-DQ haplotypes were handled as single units for association and clustering because linkage in the cohort was strong. Across 300 to 400 genotyped donors of the cohort, an average of approximately 220,000 unique TCR beta nucleotide sequences per donor were sequenced, and roughly 17% of those sequences were non-productive. What the work shows at the level of the full study, not this receptor alone: In a later analysis, TCR association rates were found to vary across HLA loci, with the most associated TCRs seen for DRB1 alleles and the fewest for HLA-C alleles. Because HLA typing was unavailable for some donors at each locus, only the typed subset was used in association tests. In an earlier analysis of 587 of the donors, most TCR beta V segments were observed in productive rearrangements about 87% or about 30% of the time, broadly matching IMGT annotations. In a later analysis, HLA-associated TCR beta chains showed more clonal expansion and lower generation probabilities than non-associated chains that were equally common. A cluster of highly shared sequence variants was judged likely to be a technical artifact of the sequencing pipeline. In vitro tests confirmed that a few of the cytomegalovirus-associated TCR beta chains recognize cytomegalovirus antigens. The earlier analysis of approximately 590 of the donors excluded roughly 16 rarely observed V segments, including chromosome 9 orphons, because counts were too low. In both the original and validation cohorts, the classifier was reported to diagnose cytomegalovirus status with high specificity and sensitivity. The study gave a list of about 170 TCR beta chains associated with cytomegalovirus. Some IMGT-functional V segments, including TRBV6-2 and TRBV6-3, could not be distinguished by the 87-base-pair reads and were therefore excluded. In a later analysis, about 17,000 TCR beta sequences were associated with specific HLA alleles at a false discovery rate of 0.05. A further reported finding was that TCR beta sequences accurately predicted the HLA-A and HLA-B alleles for most subjects in the first cohort. A later analysis reported that several top co-occurrence clusters appeared linked to parvovirus B19, influenza, CMV and Epstein-Barr virus. Strong co-occurrence of HLA alleles, especially DR and DQ, made assigning TCR associations to individual alleles difficult. Across donors, most TCR sequences were observed very rarely, whereas some public TCRs were present in many individuals. The authors suggested that the approach could potentially be generalized to other disease states and immunological phenotypes. In this cohort, only TCR beta chains were sequenced, and detectable features were limited by the absence of alpha or paired-chain data. CMV serostatus was the only immune exposure information available for the cohort. In a later genetic analysis, a missense DCLRE1C variant was associated with V-gene and J-gene trimming of TCR beta chains, and the association was replicated in an independent cohort. Sequencing depth was assumed to be roughly uniform across donors in the presence/absence analyses, though that assumption may not hold. In a later genetic analysis, fewer N-insertions in productive TCRs were reported among donors in an Asian-associated ancestry cluster than the approximately 670-donor mean. Correlated functional status among segregating V segments might reflect linkage disequilibrium, but an unknown experimental factor could not be ruled out. A later analysis found that most CMV-associated TCR beta chains appeared HLA-restricted, with HLA associations seemingly driven largely by CMV exposure.

In total, roughly 670 healthy bone marrow donors made up the cohort. At the time of sampling, every cohort member was nominally healthy, though immune exposures that went unrecorded were likely present. The donor was CMV seronegative and belonged to the group of 352 seronegative cohort members. A peripheral blood sample was provided by each donor, and peripheral blood mononuclear cells were used for TCR beta sequencing. Genomic DNA was extracted from the blood cell samples with the Qiagen DNeasy Blood Extraction Kit. Regarding this clone: Which antigen it targets is not known. Per-base qualities were not stored, and no clone one base away is much larger.

Library preparation used the immunoSEQ multiplex PCR assay. A mixture of 60 forward primers for TCR Vbeta segments and 13 reverse primers for TCR Jbeta segments was used in the multiplex PCR. The CDR3 region of rearranged TCR beta genes was amplified from genomic DNA with a multiplex PCR assay. On the Illumina HiSeq System, the amplified TCR beta libraries were sequenced as 87-base-pair reads. The original methods were these. A later analysis tallied 75 million to 95 million unique TCR beta chains across the 660 or so repertoires, and approximately 12 million of those chains were shared by two or more donors. Raw reads were error-corrected and collapsed into unique sequences with a nearest-neighbor algorithm that merged closely related sequences to remove PCR and sequencing errors. Alignment of CDR3 sequences to IMGT reference sequences was used to assign V, D and J gene segments. For a sequence to be retained, a match of at least six nucleotides to both a V gene segment and a J gene segment was required. Rearrangements were called productive when the CDR3 lacked stop codons and stayed in frame with V and J; all others were non-productive. CDR3 was defined by IMGT convention, running from the second conserved V-encoded cysteine to the conserved J-encoded phenylalanine. The earlier analysis of fewer than 700 of the donors excluded sequences that lacked an unambiguous match to a single V gene segment. In an earlier analysis of a few hundred of the donors, V segments were called functional above 56.7% productive rearrangements and were called segregating when the between-donor standard deviation exceeded 5%. A statistical classification framework was built to diagnose cytomegalovirus status from the catalog of TCR beta chain sequences. In a later analysis, TCR nucleotide sequences were compared against IMGT/GENE-DB human TR gene sequences so that V and J genes could be assigned. In a later analysis, CDR3 sequences and most-parsimonious VDJ recombination scenarios were assigned using the TCRdist pipeline. A later analysis defined each TCR beta chain by its CDR3 amino acid sequence plus V-gene family, and excluded reads lacking a unique V-gene family. A later analysis removed several hundred highly shared, low-generation-probability nucleotide sequences to deal with suspected cross-contamination and a sequencing artifact. For each public chain, a later analysis derived a clonal expansion index from normalized ranks of inferred template counts within each repertoire. A later analysis computed generation probabilities with a VDJ recombination model fitted to out-of-frame rearrangements, and checked the results against IGoR. A later analysis scored TCR-TCR, TCR-HLA and TCR-CMV co-occurrence with hypergeometric tests, applying a repertoire-size bias correction to TCR pairs. In a later analysis, false discovery rates were estimated by permuting HLA or CMV assignments 20 times. In a later analysis, co-occurring TCRs were grouped with DBSCAN, and TCRdist sequence similarity was added when clustering was performed within HLA-allele-positive subsets. Repertoires with fewer than 30,000 or more than 120,000 public chains were left out of co-occurrence clustering, as were about five repertoires with anomalous nucleotide sharing. TCRdb retrieved this table from immuneACCESS and kept in-frame rearrangements only. Not all clones are present; in checked studies, unresolved V genes account for under half, and no reason is known for the remainder. Clone size and the V and J calls come from that table; the DNA yielded D and trimming. The sample records 110,000 to 150,000 clones, about a tenth of which are singletons. 1.5% to 2% of the sample rests with the top ten.

Sequences MNHEY (CDR1) and SVGAGI (CDR2) are obtained from the germline V gene. The CDR3 goes from the cysteine to the phenylalanine over 15 residues. Solely the CDR3 DNA is kept, with 45 bases framed from the first base. The trim is 4 bases for V and 6 bases for J, with a gap of 16 bases between the germline ends. The chain links TRBV6-5 with TRBJ1-5; perhaps TRBD1 is the D gene, with 6 bases matching. Sequencing was carried out using PBMCs. The receptor was isolated from a male donor in good health and CMV-seronegative. The CDR3 in this case is CASSSTTGFGQPQHF. The nucleotide sequence is given as TGTGCCAGCAGTTCAACCACAGGGTTTGGTCAGCCCCAGCATTTT.